The clone carrying this T cell receptor (beta chain) appeared once. This sample was included in a study of blood T cell repertoires in COVID-19. TCRdb's table, derived via immunoSEQ multiplex PCR, lists solely in-frame clones and lacks some. The data contain 100,000 or so clones, 88% of them singletons. Sequencing input: peripheral blood. This TCR derives from a man aged 60 to 75 with acute or convalescent COVID-19.

For the CDR3, the DNA is TGTGCCAGTAGTATAATTTTCGGACAGGGGGATTCACCCCTCCACTTT. This translates into CASSIIFGQGDSPLHF. The chain couples TRBV19 to TRBJ1-6; TRBD1 matches 10 bases. Trimming removed 2 bases from V and 8 bases from J; junction bases left unmatched: 6. Germline assignment: CDR1 LNHDA and CDR2 SQIVND (reference sequence). The CDR3 totals 16 residues. Full variable domain (missing parts from reference TRBV19 and TRBJ1-6): DGGITQSPKYLFRKEGQNVTLSCEQNLNHDAMYWYRQDPGQGLRLIYYSQIVNDFQKGDIAEGYSVSREKKESFPLTVTSAQKNPTAFYLCASSIIFGQGDSPLHFGNGTRLTVT.